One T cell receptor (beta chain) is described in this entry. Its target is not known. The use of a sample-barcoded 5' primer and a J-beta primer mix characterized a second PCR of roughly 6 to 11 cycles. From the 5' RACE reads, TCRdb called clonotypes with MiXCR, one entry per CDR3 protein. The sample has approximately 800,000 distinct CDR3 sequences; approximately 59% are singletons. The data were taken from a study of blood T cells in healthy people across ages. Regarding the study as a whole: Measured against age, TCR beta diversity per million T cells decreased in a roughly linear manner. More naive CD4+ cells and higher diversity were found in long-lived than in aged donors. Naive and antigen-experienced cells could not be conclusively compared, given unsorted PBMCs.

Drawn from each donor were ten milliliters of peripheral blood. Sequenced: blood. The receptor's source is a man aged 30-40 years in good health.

The CDR3 DNA is TGTGCCAGCATATCCGGGAAAGTGTTTTTT. It yields the protein CASISGKVFF. This chain links TRBV2 with TRBJ1-4; D is unclear. Trimming removed 7 bases from V and 15 bases from J, with 12 bases in between. This CDR3 spans 10 amino acids. In germline, CDR1 is SNHLY, CDR2 FYNNEI.